Below are 5 T cell receptor beta chains sequenced from a single sample in a study of blood T cell repertoires in COVID-19. The table came from immunoSEQ multiplex PCR; TCRdb's copy has only in-frame clones and leaves some out. This sample has approximately 300,000 clones, with roughly 85% found just once. The sample was PBMCs or T cells enriched from blood (not recorded which). These receptors were taken from a woman aged 30 to 39 who had recovered from COVID-19.

The V and J genes are TRBV12-3 or TRBV12-4 and TRBJ1-6; D remains unclear. This CDR3 contains 13 residues. V was clipped by 3 bases and J by 10 bases, with 10 bases between them. CDR3 DNA: TGTGCCAGCAGTTTGGGGTGGGAGTCACCCCTCCACTTT. Encoded protein: CASSLGWESPLHF.

The rearrangement uses TRBV6-5 and TRBJ2-1; D perhaps matches TRBD2 (5 bases). CDR3 length: 12 residues. Germline lookup yields CDR1 MNHEY and CDR2 SVGAGI. With 4 bases removed from V and 10 bases from J, the gap between germline ends came to 11 bases. The CDR3 region has the DNA TGTGCCAGCAGTTCCGGGGTACGCGAGCAGTTCTTC. Its protein is CASSSGVREQFF.

The rearrangement links TRBV14 to TRBJ1-2; 10 bases match TRBD1. Germline values: CDR1 SGHDN, CDR2 FVKESK. The CDR3 is made up of 14 amino acids. The V segment lost 6 bases and the J segment 7 bases; nucleotides outside the gene matches: 8. CDR3 nucleotide sequence: TGTGCCAGCAGATCAACGGGACAGGGGACTGGCTACACCTTC. Protein sequence: CASRSTGQGTGYTF.

The chain joins TRBV18 to TRBJ1-6; D perhaps matches TRBD1 (5 bases). Trimming took 3 bases from V and 8 from J, leaving 11 bases between them. This CDR3 has 14 residues. In germline, CDR1 is KGHSH, CDR2 LQKENI. CDR3 DNA sequence: TGTGCCAGCTCACCCCGACAGAAGGATTCACCCCTCCACTTT. Translating gives CASSPRQKDSPLHF.

V gene TRBV11-3 combines with J gene TRBJ2-3, with D uncertain. From germline, CDR1 is SGHNT and CDR2 YENEEA. With 6 bases removed from V and 2 bases from J, the gap between germline ends came to 15 bases. CDR3 size: 15 residues. DNA of the CDR3: TGTGCCAGCAGTCGTCGCGGCAGCCACACAGATACGCAGTATTTT. This codes for CASSRRGSHTDTQYF. The full variable domain, completed using reference TRBV11-3 and TRBJ2-3, is EAGVVQSPRYKIIEKKQPVAFWCNPISGHNTLYWYLQNLGQGPELLIRYENEEAVDDSQLPKDRFSAERLKGVDSTLKIQPAELGDSAVYLCASSRRGSHTDTQYFGPGTRLTVL.